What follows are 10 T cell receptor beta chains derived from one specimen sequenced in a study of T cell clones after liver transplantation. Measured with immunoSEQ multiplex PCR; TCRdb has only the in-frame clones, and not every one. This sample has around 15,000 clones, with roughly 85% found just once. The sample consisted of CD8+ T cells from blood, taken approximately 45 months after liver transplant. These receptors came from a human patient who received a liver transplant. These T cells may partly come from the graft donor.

CDR3 residues: CASSLPQGPGELFF. Here the CDR3 DNA reads TGTGCCAGCAGCTTGCCCCAGGGCCCCGGGGAGCTGTTTTTT. This chain connects TRBV5-5 to TRBJ2-2, with a tentative D call TRBD1 (5 bases). V gave up 1 base and J gave up 6 bases, with 10 bases separating them. Germline values: CDR1 SGHKS, CDR2 YYEKEE (reference sequence). CDR3 length: 14 residues. The full variable domain, in which reference TRBV5-5 and TRBJ2-2 provide the parts outside the CDR3, is DAGVTQSPTHLIKTRGQQVTLRCSPISGHKSVSWYQQVLGQGPQFIFQYYEKEERGRGNFPDRFSARQFPNYSSELNVNALLLGDSALYLCASSLPQGPGELFFGEGSRLTVL.

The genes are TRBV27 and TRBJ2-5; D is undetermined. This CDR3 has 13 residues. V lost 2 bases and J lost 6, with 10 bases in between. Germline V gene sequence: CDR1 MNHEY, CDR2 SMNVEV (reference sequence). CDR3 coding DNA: TGTGCCAGCAGTTTAGGGCCCCTGAAGACCCAGTACTTC. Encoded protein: CASSLGPLKTQYF.

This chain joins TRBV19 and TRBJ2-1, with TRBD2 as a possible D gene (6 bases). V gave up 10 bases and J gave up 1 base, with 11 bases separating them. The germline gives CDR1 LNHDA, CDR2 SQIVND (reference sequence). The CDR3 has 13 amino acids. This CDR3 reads CATRAGSYNEQFF. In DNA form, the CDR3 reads TGTGCCACTCGCGCGGGGTCCTACAATGAGCAGTTCTTC.

CDR3 sequence (DNA): TGTGCCAGCAGCCGGGGGTCCCCCTCTGGAAACACCATATATTTT. Protein sequence: CASSRGSPSGNTIYF. The chain recombines TRBV27 with TRBJ1-3; maybe TRBD1 (5 bases). Between the trimmed V and J ends, which lost 6 bases and 0 bases, there was a span of 12 bases. The CDR3 extends over 15 amino acids. Germline CDR1 and CDR2: MNHEY and SMNVEV (reference sequence).

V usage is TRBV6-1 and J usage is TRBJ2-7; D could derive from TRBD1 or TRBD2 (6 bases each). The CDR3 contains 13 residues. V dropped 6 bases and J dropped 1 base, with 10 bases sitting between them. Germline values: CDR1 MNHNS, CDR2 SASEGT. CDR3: CASREGGSYEQYF. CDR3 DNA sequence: TGTGCCAGCAGGGAGGGGGGTTCCTACGAGCAGTACTTC.

For the CDR3, the DNA is TGTGCCAGCAGCTTGGACGGCCAATACAGCAATCAGCCCCAGCATTTT. Translated: CASSLDGQYSNQPQHF. The chain links TRBV5-6 to TRBJ1-5; D is unclear. Germline loops: CDR1 SGHDT, CDR2 YYEEEE. V gave up 0 bases and J gave up 1 base, with 11 bases separating them. The CDR3 is 16 amino acids.

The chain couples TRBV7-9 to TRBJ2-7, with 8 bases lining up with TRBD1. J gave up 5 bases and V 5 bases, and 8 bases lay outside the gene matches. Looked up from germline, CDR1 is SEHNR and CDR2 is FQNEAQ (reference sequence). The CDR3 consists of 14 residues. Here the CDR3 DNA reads TGTGCCAGCAGCCCTGGACAGGGAATCAACGAGCAGTACTTC. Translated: CASSPGQGINEQYF.

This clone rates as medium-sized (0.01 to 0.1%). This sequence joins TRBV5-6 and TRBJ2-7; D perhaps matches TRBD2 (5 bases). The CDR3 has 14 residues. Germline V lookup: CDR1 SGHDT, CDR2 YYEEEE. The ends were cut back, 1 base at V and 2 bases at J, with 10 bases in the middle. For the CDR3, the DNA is TGTGCCAGCAGCTTGAATCTAGCCCCCTACGAGCAGTACTTC. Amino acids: CASSLNLAPYEQYF.

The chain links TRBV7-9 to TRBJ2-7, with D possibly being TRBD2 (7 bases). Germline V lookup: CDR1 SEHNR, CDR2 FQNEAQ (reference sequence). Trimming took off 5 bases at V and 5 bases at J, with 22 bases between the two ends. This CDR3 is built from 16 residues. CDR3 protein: CASSRRGGAEGNEQYF. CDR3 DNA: TGTGCCAGCAGCCGCCGAGGGGGGGCGGAGGGCAACGAGCAGTACTTC. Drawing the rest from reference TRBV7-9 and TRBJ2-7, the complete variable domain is DTGVSQNPRHKITKRGQNVTFRCDPISEHNRLYWYRQTLGQGPEFLTYFQNEAQLEKSRLLSDRFSAERPKGSFSTLEIQRTEQGDSAMYLCASSRRGGAEGNEQYFGPGTRLTVT.

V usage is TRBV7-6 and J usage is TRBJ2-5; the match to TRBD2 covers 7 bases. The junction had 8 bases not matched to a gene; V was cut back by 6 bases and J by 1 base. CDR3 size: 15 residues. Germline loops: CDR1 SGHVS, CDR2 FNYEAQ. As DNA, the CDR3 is TGTGCCAGCAGTGCGGTACGGGGGGTCCAAGAGACCCAGTACTTC. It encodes CASSAVRGVQETQYF.